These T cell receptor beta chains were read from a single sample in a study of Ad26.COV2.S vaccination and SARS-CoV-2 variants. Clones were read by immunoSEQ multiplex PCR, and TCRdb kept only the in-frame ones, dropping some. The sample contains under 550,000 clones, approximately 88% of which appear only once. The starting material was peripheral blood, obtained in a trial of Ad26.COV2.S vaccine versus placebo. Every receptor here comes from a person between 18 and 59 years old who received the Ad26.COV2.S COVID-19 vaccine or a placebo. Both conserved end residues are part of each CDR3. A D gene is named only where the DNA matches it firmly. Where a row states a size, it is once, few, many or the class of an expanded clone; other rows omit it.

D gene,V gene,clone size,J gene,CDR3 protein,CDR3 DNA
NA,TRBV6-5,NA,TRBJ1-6,CASSYSRNSPLHF,TGTGCCAGCAGTTACTCGCGGAATTCACCCCTCCACTTT
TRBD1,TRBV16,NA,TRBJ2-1,CASSRARTGYNEQFF,TGTGCCAGCAGCCGGGCCCGGACAGGCTACAATGAGCAGTTCTTC
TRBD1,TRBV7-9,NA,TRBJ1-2,CASSFWGQGTNYGYTF,TGTGCCAGCAGCTTCTGGGGACAGGGGACCAACTATGGCTACACCTTC
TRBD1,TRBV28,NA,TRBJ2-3,CASSATGGSGYF,TGTGCCAGCAGTGCAACAGGGGGCTCGGGGTATTTT
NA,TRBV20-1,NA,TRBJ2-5,CSALERETQYF,TGCAGTGCCCTGGAAAGAGAGACCCAGTACTTC
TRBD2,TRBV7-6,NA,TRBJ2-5,CASSFAAGRSGTQYF,TGTGCCAGCAGCTTCGCAGCGGGGCGTTCGGGGACCCAGTACTTC
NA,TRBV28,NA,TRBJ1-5,CATSRGPGNQPQHF,TGTGCCACTTCCCGAGGTCCGGGCAATCAGCCCCAGCATTTT
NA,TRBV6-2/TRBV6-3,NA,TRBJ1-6,CASSPGGAVVSPLHF,TGTGCCAGCAGTCCGGGGGGGGCGGTCGTTTCACCCCTCCACTTT
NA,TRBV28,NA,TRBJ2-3,CASSRTDTQYF,TGTGCCAGCAGCAGGACGGATACGCAGTATTTT
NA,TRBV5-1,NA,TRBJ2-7,CASSWGQEQYF,TGCGCCAGCAGCTGGGGGCAGGAGCAGTACTTC
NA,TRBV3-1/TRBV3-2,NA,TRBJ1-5,CASSQDTANQPQHF,TGTGCCAGCAGCCAAGATACTGCCAATCAGCCCCAGCATTTT
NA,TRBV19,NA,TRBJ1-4,CASSIPRVEEKLFF,TGTGCCAGTAGTATCCCCAGGGTGGAAGAAAAACTGTTTTTT
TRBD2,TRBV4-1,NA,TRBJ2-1,CASSQDKLAGRDTTYNEQFF,TGCGCCAGCAGCCAAGATAAGCTAGCGGGGCGGGACACCACCTACAATGAGCAGTTCTTC
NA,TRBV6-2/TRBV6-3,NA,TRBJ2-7,CASSYRRGLRNEQYF,TGTGCCAGCAGTTACCGCCGGGGGCTTCGAAACGAGCAGTACTTC
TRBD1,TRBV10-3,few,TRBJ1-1,CAIRDRGDTEAFF,TGTGCCATCAGGGACAGGGGGGACACTGAAGCTTTCTTT
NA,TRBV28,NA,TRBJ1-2,CASSLDRIYGYTF,TGTGCCAGCAGTTTAGACAGGATCTATGGCTACACCTTC
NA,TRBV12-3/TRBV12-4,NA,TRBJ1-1,CASRNPTTEAFF,TGTGCCAGCAGAAATCCAACCACTGAAGCTTTCTTT
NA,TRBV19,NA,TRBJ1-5,CASWNQGSGQPQHF,TGTGCCAGTTGGAATCAGGGATCTGGTCAGCCCCAGCATTTT
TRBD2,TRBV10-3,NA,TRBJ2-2,CAGPGLAGGDTGELFF,TGTGCCGGCCCGGGACTAGCGGGTGGGGACACCGGGGAGCTGTTTTTT
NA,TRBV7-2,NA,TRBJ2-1,CASTPGSSSYNEQFF,TGTGCCAGCACCCCTGGGAGTAGCTCCTACAATGAGCAGTTCTTC
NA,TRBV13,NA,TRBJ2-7,CASSPWGASYEQYF,TGTGCCAGCAGCCCATGGGGGGCATCGTACGAGCAGTACTTC
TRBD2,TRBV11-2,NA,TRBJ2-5,CASSLKLAGLVETQYF,TGTGCCAGCAGCTTAAAACTAGCGGGGTTGGTGGAGACCCAGTACTTC
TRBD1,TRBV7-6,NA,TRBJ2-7,CASSQSQGASSYEQYF,TGTGCCAGCAGCCAGTCACAGGGGGCCAGCTCCTACGAGCAGTACTTC
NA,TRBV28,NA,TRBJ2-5,CASSLFGGQVQETQYF,TGTGCCAGCAGTTTATTTGGGGGACAAGTCCAAGAGACCCAGTACTTC
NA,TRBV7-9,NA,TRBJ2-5,CASSRRTVRQETQYF,TGTGCCAGCAGCCGCCGGACAGTTAGACAAGAGACCCAGTACTTC
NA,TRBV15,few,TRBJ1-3,CATSRDPGNSGNTIYF,TGTGCCACCAGCAGAGATCCAGGCAACTCTGGAAACACCATATATTTT